These 30 T cell receptor beta chains originate from one sample sequenced in a study of CD8+CD57+ T cells in acquired aplastic anemia. Patients chosen for sequencing had CD8+CD57+ cells that had expanded, as shown by flow cytometry. Profiling of TCR beta VDJ combinations and CDR3 sequences used genomic DNA as template. MiXCR was run by TCRdb on the reads, yielding one entry per CDR3 protein. Counted here are 150,000 to 180,000 distinct CDR3 sequences, just over 50% occurring once; the ten biggest clones make up about 12%. Material: sorted CD4+, CD8+, or CD8+CD57+ T cells (not recorded which) from PBMCs. These receptor sequences come from a human donor with aplastic anemia.

In its sample, this clonotype was seen a few times. This chain links TRBV6-1 with TRBJ2-6; 11 bases are a match to TRBD1. The CDR3 sequence is 17 residues long. Trimming at V came to 4 bases and at J to 0 bases, leaving 2 bases not matched to a gene. Per the germline V gene, CDR1 is MNHNS and CDR2 is SASEGT. CDR3: CASSGDRGYSGANVLTF. The CDR3 bases are TGTGCCAGCAGTGGGGACAGGGGGTACTCTGGGGCCAACGTCCTGACTTTC.

This sequence joins TRBV15 and TRBJ2-3, with D perhaps matching TRBD2 (5 bases). V lost 6 bases to trimming and J lost 4 bases, with 11 bases between them. This CDR3 spans 13 amino acids. Germline V gene sequence: CDR1 LNHNV, CDR2 YYDKDF (reference sequence). As DNA, the CDR3 is TGTGCCACCAGGGGCGGGTATTCAGATACGCAGTATTTT. Protein product: CATRGGYSDTQYF.

This clonotype was counted many times. This chain joins TRBV20-1 and TRBJ1-5, with 8 nucleotides matching TRBD1. There are 17 residues in the CDR3. V lost 1 base to trimming and J lost 5 bases; unmatched junction nucleotides: 13. CDR1 DFQATT and CDR2 SNEGSKA come from the germline V gene (reference sequence). CDR3 residues: CSARGPGQGAGYQPQHF. Written as DNA, the CDR3 is TGCAGTGCTAGAGGTCCCGGACAGGGTGCAGGATATCAGCCCCAGCATTTT.

The table lists this clonotype with a few counts. The V gene is TRBV29-1, the J gene TRBJ2-1; no definite D call. Germline CDR1 is SQVTM and CDR2 is ANQGSEA. This CDR3 spans 11 amino acids. With 7 bases removed from V and 10 bases from J, the gap between germline ends came to 14 bases. CDR3 loop: CSGISTEEQFF. In nucleotides, the CDR3 is TGCAGCGGGATTTCGACGGAGGAGCAGTTCTTC.

This clonotype was observed a few times. The chain recombines TRBV27 with TRBJ2-3; D might be TRBD1 or TRBD2, each matching 5 bases. The CDR3 is 17 amino acids. The V and J ends lost 7 bases and 2 bases respectively, with 22 bases between them. Germline V lookup: CDR1 MNHEY, CDR2 SMNVEV (reference sequence). CDR3 loop: CASTDPGARGITDTQYF. The CDR3 DNA reads as TGTGCCAGCACCGACCCCGGGGCTAGGGGTATCACAGATACGCAGTATTTT.

In its sample, this clonotype was seen a few times. The chain has TRBV10-3 and TRBJ1-2; perhaps TRBD1 as D (5 bases). Germline lookup yields CDR1 ENHRY and CDR2 SYGVKD. Deletions cut 4 bases from V and 3 bases from J, with 12 bases between. The CDR3 extends over 14 amino acids. The CDR3 nucleotides read TGTGCCATCAGTGGCGGGGGGAAAGACTATGGCTACACCTTC. Translation: CAISGGGKDYGYTF.

The chain recombines TRBV5-4 with TRBJ2-7; TRBD1 matches at 7 bases. The CDR3 length is 16 residues. The J segment lost 3 bases and the V segment lost 1 base, leaving 10 bases of the junction unmatched. Looked up from germline, CDR1 is SGHNT and CDR2 is YYREEE (reference sequence). This CDR3 is CASSLIELQGIYEQYF. In DNA form, the CDR3 reads TGTGCCAGCAGCTTGATCGAGTTACAGGGGATCTACGAGCAGTACTTC.

This clonotype was observed at least ten times. This chain joins TRBV27 and TRBJ2-7, with D perhaps TRBD1 (5 bases). The CDR3 extends over 14 amino acids. Per the germline V gene, CDR1 is MNHEY and CDR2 is SMNVEV (reference sequence). Trimming took off 3 bases at V and 5 bases at J, with 14 bases between the two ends. DNA of the CDR3: TGTGCCAGCAGTTTGGGCAGGGTAGAACACGAGCAGTACTTC. Translation gives CASSLGRVEHEQYF.

This clonotype was seen ten or more times. The V gene is TRBV5-6, the J gene TRBJ1-4; D is undetermined. From germline, CDR1 is SGHDT and CDR2 YYEEEE. The CDR3 contains 15 residues. The germline V and J ends were trimmed by 1 base and 5 bases, with 12 bases remaining between them. The CDR3 loop reads CASSLLGRGNEKLFF. In DNA form, the CDR3 reads TGTGCCAGCAGCTTGCTGGGCCGAGGGAATGAAAAACTGTTTTTT.

CDR3 sequence (DNA): TGCAGTGCTAGTCGGGGGGCGGGTGAAGCTTTCTTT. Its protein product is CSASRGAGEAFF. The genes are TRBV20-1 and TRBJ1-1, with a possible D match to TRBD1 (6 bases). The CDR3 has 12 residues. Trimming pared 3 bases from V and 7 bases from J, leaving 12 bases between. CDR1 is DFQATT and CDR2 is SNEGSKA in the germline V gene (reference sequence).

This chain uses TRBV9 with TRBJ2-7, with 10 bases matching TRBD2. This CDR3 region has 15 residues. From germline, CDR1 is SGDLS and CDR2 YYNGEE. Unmatched junction bases numbered 9, after V lost 6 bases and J lost 3 bases. CDR3 in DNA: TGTGCCAGCACCAGTAGGGCTAGCGGGAGCTACGAGCAGTACTTC. This sequence encodes CASTSRASGSYEQYF.

This clonotype appeared many times. The rearrangement joins TRBV9 to TRBJ2-7; TRBD1 matches 8 bases. The V segment lost 4 bases and the J segment 5 bases; nucleotides outside the gene matches: 8. CDR3 length equals 14 residues. From germline, CDR1 is SGDLS and CDR2 YYNGEE. The CDR3 bases are TGTGCCAGCAGCCTTCGGACAGGGTTCCACGAGCAGTACTTC. This sequence encodes CASSLRTGFHEQYF.

On this clonotype: One junction end disagrees with the germline gene, perhaps due to a read error. This rearrangement joins TRBV9 to TRBJ2-7, with D possibly being TRBD1 (6 bases). The CDR3 has 15 residues. Germline CDR1 reads SGDLS; CDR2 reads YYNGEE. Written as DNA, the CDR3 is TGTGCCAGCAGCGTTGGGTCAGGGGATTCGGACGAGCAGCACTTC. This codes for CASSVGSGDSDEQHF.

This clonotype was detected only once. An end of the junction does not agree with germline; a read error may underlie this. This chain joins TRBV7-2 and TRBJ1-3; the match to TRBD1 covers 9 bases. CDR1 is SGHTA, CDR2 FQGNSA, per germline. The length of the CDR3 is 13 residues. The DNA for the CDR3 is TGTGCCAGCAGCCCCCATCAGTCGACAGGGGGGGATTTT. Encoded protein: CASSPHQSTGGDF.

The chain combines TRBV7-2 with TRBJ2-5; D is tentatively TRBD1 or TRBD2 (6 bases each). CDR1 and CDR2 (germline): SGHTA, FQGNSA. The CDR3 runs 16 residues. Trimming stripped 1 base from V and 1 base from J, with 13 bases between. The CDR3 here is CASSLGAGGRQETQYF. In nucleotides, the CDR3 is TGTGCCAGCAGCTTAGGGGCTGGGGGGCGCCAAGAGACCCAGTACTTC.

This clonotype was counted ten times or more. J is TRBJ2-7 and V is TRBV20-1; no firm D call. The CDR3 contains 13 residues. Germline values: CDR1 DFQATT, CDR2 SNEGSKA (reference sequence). In nucleotides, the CDR3 is TGCAGCGCCACCCGAATAGGGTACTACGAGCAGTACTTC. Its protein product is CSATRIGYYEQYF.

The gene calls are TRBV10-3 and TRBJ1-2; 9 nucleotides align to TRBD1. CDR1 and CDR2 from the germline V gene are ENHRY and SYGVKD. CDR3 length equals 13 residues. V shed 6 bases and J 6 bases; nucleotides not matched to a gene: 5. The CDR3 spells CAIRRDRDNGYTF. The DNA of the CDR3 is TGTGCCATCAGGCGGGACAGGGATAATGGCTACACCTTC.

The table lists this clonotype with many counts. DNA of the CDR3: TGTGCCAGCAGTGAAGTCTCGGGGGCACAAGAGACCCAGTACTTC. It codes for CASSEVSGAQETQYF. The rearrangement uses TRBV6-1 and TRBJ2-5, with D perhaps being TRBD1 or TRBD2 (6 bases each). The germline V gene encodes CDR1 MNHNS and CDR2 SASEGT. V was shortened by 1 base and J by 2 bases, with 11 bases between the two germline ends. The CDR3 is made up of 15 amino acids.

Turning to this clonotype: Relative to the germline gene, one junction end is altered; a read error may explain this. The chain uses TRBV20-1 and TRBJ1-3; D is possibly TRBD1 (5 bases). This CDR3 comprises 14 residues. Per the germline V gene, CDR1 is DFQATT and CDR2 is SNEGSKA (reference sequence). The CDR3 protein is CSARGPSPGDTIYF. In nucleotides, the CDR3 is TGCAGTGCTAGGGGGCCTTCGCCTGGAGACACCATATATTTT.

Worth noting for this clonotype: A junction end diverges from the germline sequence, so it may reflect a read error. This rearrangement joins TRBV20-1 to TRBJ2-2, with D possibly TRBD2 on 6 matching bases. Germline V lookup: CDR1 DFQATT, CDR2 SNEGSKA (reference sequence). The CDR3 totals 15 residues. CDR3 DNA: TGCAGTGCTAGGGTTAGCGGAACGAACACCGGGGAGCTGCTTTTT. Translation gives CSARVSGTNTGELLF.

This rearrangement joins TRBV9 to TRBJ1-6, with D perhaps matching TRBD1 (6 bases). The CDR3 length is 16 residues. Germline V gene data show CDR1 as SGDLS and CDR2 as YYNGEE. Trimming took off 3 bases at V and 4 bases at J, with 14 bases between the two ends. The CDR3 nucleotides are TGTGCCAGCAGCGAAGGGGGTCGGGGGTATAATTCACCCCTCCACTTT. As protein: CASSEGGRGYNSPLHF.

The V gene is TRBV2, the J gene TRBJ2-5; D possibly uses TRBD1 or TRBD2 (6 bases each). V was cut by 6 bases and J by 1 base, with 15 bases left in between. CDR1 is SNHLY and CDR2 is FYNNEI in the germline V gene. The CDR3 runs to 15 residues. DNA of the CDR3: TGTGCCAGCAGGACCCAGGAGGGGGGCCAAGAGACCCAGTACTTC. This translates into CASRTQEGGQETQYF.

The V gene is TRBV19, the J gene TRBJ2-7, with D unclear. Germline assignment: CDR1 LNHDA and CDR2 SQIVND (reference sequence). Trimming shortened V by 3 bases and J by 3 bases, and 12 bases separated the two germline ends. The CDR3 loop spans 14 amino acids. The CDR3: CASSIANSHYEQYF. CDR3 sequence (DNA): TGTGCCAGTAGTATCGCGAACAGCCACTACGAGCAGTACTTC.

The chain is built from TRBV6-5 and TRBJ2-7, with 7 positions matching TRBD1. The ends lost 4 bases at V and 0 bases at J; junction bases unmatched: 6. Looked up from germline, CDR1 is MNHEY and CDR2 is SVGAGI. The CDR3 runs to 15 residues. CDR3 in DNA: TGTGCCAGCAGTTGGCCGGGACAGCCCTCCTACGAGCAGTACTTC. This sequence encodes CASSWPGQPSYEQYF.

The V call is TRBV5-4, the J call TRBJ2-1, with 12 nucleotides matching TRBD2. Germline V gives CDR1 SGHNT, CDR2 YYREEE (reference sequence). The V segment lost 1 base and the J segment 0 bases; nucleotides outside the gene matches: 8. The CDR3 covers 19 residues. CDR3 region: CASSLKASGGVLSYNEQFF. For the CDR3, the DNA is TGTGCCAGCAGCTTGAAGGCTAGCGGGGGGGTGCTCTCCTACAATGAGCAGTTCTTC.

This clonotype occurred many times. J is TRBJ2-7 and V is TRBV9; tentatively, D is TRBD2 (5 bases). The germline V gene encodes CDR1 SGDLS and CDR2 YYNGEE. The CDR3 loop spans 14 amino acids. Trimming cost V 3 bases and J 0 bases, with 10 bases left between them. The CDR3 here is CASSATGVSYEQYF. CDR3 bases: TGTGCCAGCAGCGCAACCGGGGTCTCCTACGAGCAGTACTTC. The whole variable domain, remainder taken from reference TRBV9 and TRBJ2-7, is DSGVTQTPKHLITATGQRVTLRCSPRSGDLSVYWYQQSLDQGLQFLIQYYNGEERAKGNILERFSAQQFPDLHSELNLSSLELGDSALYFCASSATGVSYEQYFGPGTRLTVT.

This clonotype occurred a few times. The chain uses TRBV11-2 and TRBJ2-4, with TRBD1 matching 9 bases. Germline values: CDR1 SGHAT, CDR2 FQNNGV. CDR3 size: 16 residues. The V and J ends lost 4 bases and 8 bases, in that order; junction bases with no gene match: 12. The CDR3 sequence is CASSSPPGQGWDIQYF. CDR3 nucleotides: TGTGCCAGCAGCTCCCCCCCGGGACAGGGCTGGGACATTCAGTACTTC.

This clonotype was recorded only once. A read error may account for a junction end that differs from germline. This chain links TRBV24-1 with TRBJ2-2; no clear D gene. The CDR3 length is 15 residues. Per the germline V gene, CDR1 is KGHDR and CDR2 is SFDVKD. This CDR3 is CATSDSATNTEELFF. Written as DNA, the CDR3 is TGTGCCACCAGTGATTCTGCCACGAACACCGAGGAGCTGTTTTTT.

This clonotype was observed at least ten times. V is TRBV20-1 and J is TRBJ1-2, with D unresolved. The CDR3 contains 13 residues. Trimming left V 6 bases short and J 4 bases short, with 15 bases between. CDR1 and CDR2 (germline): DFQATT, SNEGSKA (reference sequence). CDR3 in amino acids: CSASPPSSYGYTF. The DNA of the CDR3 is TGCAGTGCCAGCCCCCCCAGTTCCTATGGCTACACCTTC.

The chain employs TRBV5-1 and TRBJ2-7, with unresolved D. CDR1 and CDR2 (germline): SGHRS, YFSETQ. The CDR3 contains 14 residues. V lost 0 bases to trimming and J lost 1 base, with 8 bases between them. The CDR3 DNA is TGCGCCAGCAGCTTGGGTCCGGAATCCTACGAGCAGTACTTC. Its translation is CASSLGPESYEQYF.